This T cell receptor beta chain was captured by sequencing in a study of blood T cell repertoires in COVID-19. For the study at large: The study drew acute and convalescent COVID-19 samples from the United States, Italy and Spain.

The CDR3 contains 14 residues. Germline CDR1 reads LNHDA; CDR2 reads SQIVND (reference sequence). Trimming left V 9 bases short and J 5 bases short, with 19 bases between. Here immunoSEQ multiplex PCR was the method, and the copy in TCRdb shows in-frame clones only, minus some. The data hold roughly 250,000 clones, with about nine tenths observed a single time. Sequenced sample: PBMCs or T cells enriched from blood (not recorded which). The sequence was obtained from a young woman who had recovered from COVID-19. The rearrangement uses TRBV19 and TRBJ1-1; possible D gene TRBD1, 6 bases. CDR3 protein: CASDRYRGGTEAFF. Written as DNA, the CDR3 is TGTGCCAGCGACAGGTATAGAGGGGGAACTGAAGCTTTCTTT.